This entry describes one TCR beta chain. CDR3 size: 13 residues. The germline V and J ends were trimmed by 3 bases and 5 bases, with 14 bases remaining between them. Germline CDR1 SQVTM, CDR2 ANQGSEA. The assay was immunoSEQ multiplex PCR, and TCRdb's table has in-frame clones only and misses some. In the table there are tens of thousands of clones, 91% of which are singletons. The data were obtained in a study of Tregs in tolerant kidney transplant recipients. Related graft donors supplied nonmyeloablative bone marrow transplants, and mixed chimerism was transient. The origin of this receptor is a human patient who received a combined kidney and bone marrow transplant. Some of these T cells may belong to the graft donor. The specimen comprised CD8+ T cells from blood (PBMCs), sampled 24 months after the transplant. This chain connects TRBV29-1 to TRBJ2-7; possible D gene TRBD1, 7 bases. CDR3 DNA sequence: TGCAGCGTTGACGGGGGACAGTGGGACGAGCAGTACTTC. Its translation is CSVDGGQWDEQYF.